This paragraph reports one T cell receptor beta chain. This sample stems from a study of T cells in Graves' hyperthyroidism and ophthalmopathy. Germline assignment: CDR1 SGHTS and CDR2 YDEGEE. The V end was cut by 3 bases, the J end by 6 bases, with 20 bases between. The CDR3 length is 16 residues. TCR beta CDR3 regions were amplified from RNA transcripts. Carried out on the TCR CDR3, a first-round RT-PCR used the HTBI primer set. TCRdb reanalysed the multiplex PCR reads using MiXCR and keeps one entry per CDR3 protein. The table shows around 520,000 distinct CDR3 sequences, with about 15% occurring only once.

The V and J genes are TRBV5-8 and TRBJ2-3; perhaps TRBD2 as D (5 bases). The sample was blood. This TCR was sampled from a woman under 30 with Graves' hyperthyroidism. CDR3: CASSSVGLSSRDTQYF. CDR3 DNA sequence: TGTGCCAGCAGCTCCGTTGGACTCTCTAGTCGGGATACGCAGTATTTT.